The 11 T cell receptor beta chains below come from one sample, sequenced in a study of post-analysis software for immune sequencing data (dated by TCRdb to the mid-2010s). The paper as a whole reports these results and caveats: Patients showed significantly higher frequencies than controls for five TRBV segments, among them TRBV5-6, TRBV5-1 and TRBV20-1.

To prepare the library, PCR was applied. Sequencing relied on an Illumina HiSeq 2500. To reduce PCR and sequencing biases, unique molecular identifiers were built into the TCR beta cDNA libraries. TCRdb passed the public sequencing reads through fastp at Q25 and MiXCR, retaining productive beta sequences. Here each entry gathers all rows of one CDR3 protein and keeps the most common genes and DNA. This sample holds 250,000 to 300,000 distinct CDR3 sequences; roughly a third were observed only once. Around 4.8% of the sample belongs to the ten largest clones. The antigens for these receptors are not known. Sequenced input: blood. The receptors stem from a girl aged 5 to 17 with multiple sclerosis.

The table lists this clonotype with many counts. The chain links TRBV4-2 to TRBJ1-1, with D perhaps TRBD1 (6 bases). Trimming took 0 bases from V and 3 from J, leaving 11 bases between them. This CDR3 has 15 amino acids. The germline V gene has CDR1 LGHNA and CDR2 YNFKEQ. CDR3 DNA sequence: TGTGCCAGCAGCCAAGATCCACAGGGAGACACTGAAGCTTTCTTT. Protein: CASSQDPQGDTEAFF.

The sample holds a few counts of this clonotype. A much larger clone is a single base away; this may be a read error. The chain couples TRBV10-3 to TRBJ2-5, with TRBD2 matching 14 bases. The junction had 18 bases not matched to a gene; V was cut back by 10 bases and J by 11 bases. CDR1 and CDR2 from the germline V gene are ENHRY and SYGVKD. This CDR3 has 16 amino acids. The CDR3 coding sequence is TGTGCCACCCTCGGGACTAGCGGGAGTGTCTCGGCTGAGCAGTACTTC. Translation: CATLGTSGSVSAEQYF.

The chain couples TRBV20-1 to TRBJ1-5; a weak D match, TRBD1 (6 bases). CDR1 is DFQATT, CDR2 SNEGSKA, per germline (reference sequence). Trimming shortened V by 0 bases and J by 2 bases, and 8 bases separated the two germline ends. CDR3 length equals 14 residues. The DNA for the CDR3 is TGCAGTGCTAGAGATCGGACAGGCAATCAGCCCCAGCATTTT. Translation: CSARDRTGNQPQHF.

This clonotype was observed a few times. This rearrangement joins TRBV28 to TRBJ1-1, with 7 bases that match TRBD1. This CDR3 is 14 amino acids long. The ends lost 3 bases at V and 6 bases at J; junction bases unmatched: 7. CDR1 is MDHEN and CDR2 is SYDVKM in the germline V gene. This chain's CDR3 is CASSLGGTVAEAFF. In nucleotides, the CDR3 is TGTGCCAGCAGTTTGGGGGGGACAGTCGCTGAAGCTTTCTTT.

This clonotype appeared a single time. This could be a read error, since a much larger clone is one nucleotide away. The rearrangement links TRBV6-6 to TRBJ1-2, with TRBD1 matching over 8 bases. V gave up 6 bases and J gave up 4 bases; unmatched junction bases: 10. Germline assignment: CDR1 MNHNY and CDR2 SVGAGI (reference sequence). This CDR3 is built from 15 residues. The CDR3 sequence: CASSTQGAGGYGYTF. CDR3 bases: TGTGCCAGCAGCACTCAGGGGGCGGGCGGCTATGGCTACACCTTC.

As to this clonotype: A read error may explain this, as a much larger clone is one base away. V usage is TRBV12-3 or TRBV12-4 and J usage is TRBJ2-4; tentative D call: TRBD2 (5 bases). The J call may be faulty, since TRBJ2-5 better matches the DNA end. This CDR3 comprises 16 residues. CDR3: CANSPLAATAGETQYF. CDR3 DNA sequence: TGTGCCAACAGCCCCCTGGCCGCGACGGCGGGAGAGACCCAGTACTTC.

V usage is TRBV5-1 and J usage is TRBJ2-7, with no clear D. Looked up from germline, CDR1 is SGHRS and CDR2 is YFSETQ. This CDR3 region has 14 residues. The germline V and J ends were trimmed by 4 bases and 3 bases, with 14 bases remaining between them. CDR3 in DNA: TGCGCCAGCAGCCCCCGAGGCGATCTCTACGAGCAGTACTTC. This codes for CASSPRGDLYEQYF.

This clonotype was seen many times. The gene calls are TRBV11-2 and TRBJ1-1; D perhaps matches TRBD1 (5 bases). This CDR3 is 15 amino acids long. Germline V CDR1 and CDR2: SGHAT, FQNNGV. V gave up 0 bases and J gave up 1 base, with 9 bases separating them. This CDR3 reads CASSLENRWNTEAFF. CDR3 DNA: TGTGCCAGCAGCTTAGAAAACAGGTGGAACACTGAAGCTTTCTTT.

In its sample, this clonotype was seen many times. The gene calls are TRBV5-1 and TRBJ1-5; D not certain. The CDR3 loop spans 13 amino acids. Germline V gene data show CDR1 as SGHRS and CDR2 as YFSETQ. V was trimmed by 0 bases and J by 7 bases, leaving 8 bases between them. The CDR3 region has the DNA TGCGCCAGCAGCTTGGGAGGAAGCCAGCCCCAGCATTTT. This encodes CASSLGGSQPQHF.

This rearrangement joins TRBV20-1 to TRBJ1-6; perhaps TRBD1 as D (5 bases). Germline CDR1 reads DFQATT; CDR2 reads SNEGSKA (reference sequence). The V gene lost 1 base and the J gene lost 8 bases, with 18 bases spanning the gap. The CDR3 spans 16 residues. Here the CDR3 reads CSARVKRDWPDSPLHF. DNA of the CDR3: TGCAGTGCTAGAGTGAAGAGGGACTGGCCAGATTCACCCCTCCACTTT.

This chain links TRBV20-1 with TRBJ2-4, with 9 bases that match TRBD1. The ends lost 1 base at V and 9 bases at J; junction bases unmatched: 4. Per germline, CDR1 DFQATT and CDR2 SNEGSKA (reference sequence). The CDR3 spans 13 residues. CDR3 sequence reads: CSARVGTGSIQYF. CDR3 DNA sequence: TGCAGTGCTAGAGTGGGGACAGGGAGCATTCAGTACTTC.